Presented here are 25 T cell receptor beta chains from one specimen sequenced in a study of blood T cell repertoires in COVID-19. Assay: immunoSEQ multiplex PCR; the TCRdb copy retains only in-frame clones and omits some. The sample includes about 120,000 clones, 90% of them seen just once. The material sequenced was peripheral blood. The receptors come from a woman aged 55-70 years with COVID-19, enrolled during active disease.

The chain couples TRBV21-1 to TRBJ2-4; the table gives TRBD1 as D, unverified against the DNA. TRBV21-1 is an annotated pseudogene. This CDR3 is 18 amino acids long. CDR3 DNA: TGTGCCAGCAGCCTCCCGCAGGGCAGGGAACTAGCCAAAAACATTCAGTACTTC. Translated: CASSLPQGRELAKNIQYF.

This clone was detected only once. The chain is built from TRBV18 and TRBJ2-7; perhaps TRBD1 as D (5 bases). Germline V gene sequence: CDR1 KGHSH, CDR2 LQKENI. The CDR3 is made up of 14 amino acids. V was cut by 3 bases and J by 3 bases, with 12 bases left in between. The CDR3 DNA is TGTGCCAGCTCACCCAGGGAAATGGGCTACGAGCAGTACTTC. Its protein is CASSPREMGYEQYF.

The rearrangement uses TRBV10-2 and TRBJ2-4; 8 nucleotides match TRBD1. The germline V gene encodes CDR1 WSHSY and CDR2 SAAADI. The CDR3 consists of 15 residues. J was trimmed by 5 bases and V by 5 bases; bases with no gene match: 8. The CDR3 spells CASSPGQGRQNIQYF. The CDR3 nucleotides are TGCGCCAGCAGTCCCGGACAGGGTAGACAAAACATTCAGTACTTC.

The chain carries TRBV2 and TRBJ1-4, with 7 bases fitting TRBD1. The CDR3 consists of 15 residues. From germline, CDR1 is SNHLY and CDR2 FYNNEI. The V gene end was trimmed by 5 bases and the J gene end by 3 bases; junction bases not matched to a gene: 6. DNA for the CDR3: TGTGCCAGCAGTCCAGGGGGGACGGCTAATGAAAAACTGTTTTTT. Residues: CASSPGGTANEKLFF. Filled out from reference TRBV2 and TRBJ1-4, the complete variable domain reads EPEVTQTPSHQVTQMGQEVILRCVPISNHLYFYWYRQILGQKVEFLVSFYNNEISEKSEIFDDQFSVERPDGSNFTLKIRSTKLEDSAMYFCASSPGGTANEKLFFGSGTQLSVL.

Comment on this clone: Other DNA sequences of this sample code for an identical CDR3. The chain combines TRBV20-1 with TRBJ1-2, with a possible D match to TRBD1 (6 bases). V lost 6 bases and J 2 bases, leaving 10 bases between the germline ends. The germline V gene has CDR1 DFQATT and CDR2 SNEGSKA (reference sequence). This CDR3 is 12 amino acids long. The CDR3 protein is CSASQGNYGYTF. The CDR3 bases are TGCAGTGCCAGTCAGGGGAACTATGGCTACACCTTC.

The chain combines TRBV20-1 with TRBJ1-2; TRBD1 might be the D (5 bases). The V end was cut by 3 bases, the J end by 5 bases, with 10 bases between. The CDR3 extends over 12 amino acids. CDR1 and CDR2 (germline): DFQATT, SNEGSKA (reference sequence). The CDR3: CSASKGRYGYTF. CDR3 nucleotides: TGCAGTGCTAGTAAGGGGCGGTATGGCTACACCTTC.

The sample holds one count of this clone. The rearrangement joins TRBV5-4 to TRBJ2-7, with 8 bases fitting TRBD1. Germline V gives CDR1 SGHNT, CDR2 YYREEE (reference sequence). The CDR3 runs to 15 residues. V trimming: 3 bases; J trimming: 2 bases; junction bases outside the gene matches: 7. Here the CDR3 DNA reads TGTGCCAGCAGCTCCGGGACAGGTGCTCCCTACGAGCAGTACTTC. Its protein product is CASSSGTGAPYEQYF.

The chain joins TRBV7-9 to TRBJ2-1; 16 bases are shared with TRBD2. Germline lookup yields CDR1 SEHNR and CDR2 FQNEAQ (reference sequence). The length of the CDR3 is 17 residues. V shed 5 bases and J 9 bases; nucleotides not matched to a gene: 10. The chain's CDR3 is CASSPPGLAGGRLEQFF. CDR3 DNA: TGTGCCAGCAGCCCACCGGGACTAGCGGGGGGGCGTCTTGAGCAGTTCTTC.

This clone showed up just once. The chain links TRBV7-9 to TRBJ1-2; a weak D match, TRBD1 (6 bases). The CDR3 has 14 residues. Germline V gives CDR1 SEHNR, CDR2 FQNEAQ (reference sequence). V lost 7 bases and J lost 3, with 15 bases in between. CDR3 sequence reads: CASTLSGQYYGYTF. The DNA for the CDR3 is TGTGCCAGCACCCTTTCAGGACAGTACTATGGCTACACCTTC.

This clone was seen a handful of times. J is TRBJ1-2 and V is TRBV4-1; tentative D call: TRBD1 (5 bases). Germline values: CDR1 MGHRA, CDR2 YSYEKL. CDR3 size: 14 residues. The V end was cut by 0 bases, the J end by 6 bases, with 11 bases between. CDR3 loop: CASSQDLWGDGYTF. In nucleotides, the CDR3 is TGCGCCAGCAGCCAAGATCTTTGGGGGGATGGCTACACCTTC.

The J gene is TRBJ1-1, the V gene TRBV5-5, with 7 bases matching TRBD1. Germline CDR1 reads SGHKS; CDR2 reads YYEKEE (reference sequence). J gave up 1 base and V 1 base, and 1 base lay outside the gene matches. The CDR3 contains 14 residues. This chain's CDR3 is CASSLQGGNTEAFF. The CDR3 region has the DNA TGTGCCAGCAGCTTGCAGGGGGGGAACACTGAAGCTTTCTTT.

This chain's CDR3 is CASSQAYQGGQQYF. The CDR3 DNA reads as TGCGCCAGCAGCCAAGCGTACCAGGGGGGACAGCAGTACTTC. The V and J genes are TRBV4-3 and TRBJ2-7, with a weak D call TRBD1 (7 bases). CDR1 is LGHNA and CDR2 is YSLEER in the germline V gene. V was shortened by 1 base and J by 8 bases, with 15 bases between the two germline ends. The CDR3 extends over 14 amino acids.

The genes are TRBV5-1 and TRBJ2-3; the D gene is possibly TRBD1 (6 bases). Germline lookup yields CDR1 SGHRS and CDR2 YFSETQ. This CDR3 comprises 13 residues. Trimming took 5 bases from V and 4 from J, leaving 11 bases between them. The CDR3 loop reads CASRERGSDTQYF. In nucleotides, the CDR3 is TGCGCCAGCAGGGAGAGGGGGTCAGATACGCAGTATTTT.

The rearrangement links TRBV27 to TRBJ1-1, with TRBD1 as a possible D gene (5 bases). The V end lost 1 base, the J end lost 3 bases, and 6 bases lay between the germline ends. CDR3 length: 13 amino acids. Germline CDR1 is MNHEY and CDR2 is SMNVEV (reference sequence). The CDR3 is CASSLFRDTEAFF. DNA of the CDR3: TGTGCCAGCAGTTTATTCAGGGACACTGAAGCTTTCTTT.

V is TRBV30 and J is TRBJ1-6, with a tentative D call TRBD1 (6 bases). The V gene lost 2 bases and the J gene lost 5 bases, with 16 bases spanning the gap. The germline V gene encodes CDR1 GTSNPN and CDR2 SVGIG (reference sequence). The CDR3 is 16 amino acids. This CDR3 reads CAWSTTPGDDNSPLHF. CDR3 sequence (DNA): TGTGCCTGGAGTACCACACCAGGGGATGATAATTCACCCCTCCACTTT.

The CDR3 region has the DNA TGTGCCAGCTCAGCCGGGACAGGGGTTCTTTCACCCCTCCACTTT. Amino acids: CASSAGTGVLSPLHF. The chain employs TRBV18 and TRBJ1-6; 10 bases line up with TRBD1. CDR3 length: 15 amino acids. V was pared by 5 bases and J by 9 bases, with 7 bases of the junction left unmatched. Germline lookup yields CDR1 KGHSH and CDR2 LQKENI.

This chain connects TRBV19 to TRBJ1-1; perhaps TRBD1 as D (5 bases). The CDR3 has 14 residues. CDR1 is LNHDA and CDR2 is SQIVND in the germline V gene (reference sequence). V lost 4 bases, J lost 5 bases, and 14 bases lay in between. Here the CDR3 reads CASSTTAGRTEAFF. CDR3 nucleotide sequence: TGTGCCAGTAGTACAACAGCAGGGAGGACTGAAGCTTTCTTT.

The chain combines TRBV6-5 with TRBJ1-6; possibly TRBD1 for D (5 bases). V lost 3 bases and J lost 4, with 13 bases in between. The length of the CDR3 is 16 residues. Germline CDR1 MNHEY, CDR2 SVGAGI. CDR3 sequence (DNA): TGTGCCAGCAGTTATGGTTCGCAGGGATATAATTCACCCCTCCACTTT. It codes for CASSYGSQGYNSPLHF.

The chain's CDR3 is CASSQAGTLKRSYGSNQPQHF. The CDR3 nucleotides read TGCGCCAGCAGCCAAGCGGGGACACTAAAAAGGTCTTATGGGAGCAATCAGCCCCAGCATTTT. This chain connects TRBV4-3 to TRBJ1-5; perhaps TRBD1 as D (6 bases). Trimming removed 1 base from V and 1 base from J, with 26 bases in between. The CDR3 sequence is 21 residues long. Germline lookup yields CDR1 LGHNA and CDR2 YSLEER.

V is TRBV3-1 (or the pseudogene TRBV3-2) and J is TRBJ2-5, with 12 nucleotides matching TRBD2. The CDR3 length is 15 residues. The V and J ends lost 6 bases and 5 bases, in that order; junction bases with no gene match: 7. Germline CDR1 reads LGHDT; CDR2 reads YNNKEL (reference sequence). The CDR3 DNA sequence: TGTGCCAGCAGGCCTAGCGGGGGGGCAAGGGAGACCCAGTACTTC. It yields the protein CASRPSGGARETQYF.

The chain recombines TRBV7-2 with TRBJ2-1; 10 bases fit TRBD2. V lost 2 bases to trimming and J lost 12 bases; unmatched junction nucleotides: 1. CDR1 is SGHTA, CDR2 FQGNSA, per germline. There are 12 residues in the CDR3. In DNA, the CDR3 is TGTGCCAGCAGCTTAATAGCGGGGGGGCAGTTCTTC. Translation gives CASSLIAGGQFF.

The chain uses TRBV9 and TRBJ2-1, with 9 bases aligning to TRBD1. V shed 2 bases, J shed 3 bases, and the junction held 3 bases outside the gene matches. CDR3 size: 15 residues. CDR1 is SGDLS, CDR2 YYNGEE, per germline. The CDR3 reads CASSVPGQGYNEQFF. CDR3 in DNA: TGTGCCAGCAGCGTCCCGGGACAGGGCTACAATGAGCAGTTCTTC.

The chain is built from TRBV6-6 and TRBJ1-3, with D possibly matching TRBD1 (5 bases). The V gene's germline CDR1 is MNHNY and CDR2 SVGAGI (reference sequence). The CDR3 covers 16 residues. The ends were cut back, 6 bases at V and 0 bases at J, with 15 bases in the middle. The CDR3 DNA reads TGTGCCAGCAGGCACCGACAGCTAAACTCTGGAAACACCATATATTTT. It is translated as CASRHRQLNSGNTIYF.

The genes are TRBV4-3 and TRBJ2-6; D is perhaps TRBD1 (6 bases). Germline lookup yields CDR1 LGHNA and CDR2 YSLEER. V lost 0 bases to trimming and J lost 4 bases, with 10 bases between them. This CDR3 has 16 amino acids. CDR3 amino acids: CASSQDRGSGANVLTF. In DNA, the CDR3 is TGCGCCAGCAGCCAAGACAGGGGATCCGGGGCCAACGTCCTGACTTTC.

V gene TRBV9 combines with J gene TRBJ2-3; 9 positions agree with TRBD1. This CDR3 contains 18 residues. Trimming removed 3 bases from V and 4 bases from J; junction bases left unmatched: 15. From germline, CDR1 is SGDLS and CDR2 YYNGEE. The CDR3 region is CASSARRGGDRDPDTQYF. The CDR3 coding sequence is TGTGCCAGCAGCGCCCGCAGGGGAGGGGACAGGGACCCAGATACGCAGTATTTT.